This entry lists 32 T cell receptor beta chains sequenced from one sample in a study of cytomegalovirus exposure and HLA in healthy donors. PCR employed 60 Vbeta and 13 Jbeta primers. Libraries were prepared by immunoSEQ multiplex PCR; TCRdb keeps only in-frame clonotypes and omits some of them. The sample consists of 180,000 or so clones, 76% of them appearing once. Sample: PBMCs. The origin of the receptors is a man between 18 and 35 years old in good health and CMV-seronegative.

The rearrangement links TRBV6-5 to TRBJ1-5; weak D call: TRBD1 (5 bases). Trimming took 8 bases from V and 4 from J, leaving 12 bases between them. The CDR3 loop spans 13 amino acids. In germline, CDR1 is MNHEY, CDR2 SVGAGI. The CDR3 protein is CASAQEGNQPQHF. The CDR3 bases are TGTGCCAGCGCTCAGGAGGGGAATCAGCCCCAGCATTTT.

The CDR3 nucleotides are TGTGCCAGCAGCCAGGGACAGGGGATTAGCTCCTACGAGCAGTACTTC. Protein: CASSQGQGISSYEQYF. The chain employs TRBV4-2 and TRBJ2-5, with TRBD1 matching over 10 bases. The last part of the DNA fits TRBJ2-7 better; the J call may be wrong. Germline CDR1 and CDR2: LGHNA and YNFKEQ. The CDR3 spans 16 residues.

The V and J genes are TRBV4-2 and TRBJ2-3; 13 positions match TRBD2. Germline V gives CDR1 LGHNA, CDR2 YNFKEQ. The CDR3 length is 16 residues. V shed 4 bases, J shed 6 bases, and the junction held 7 bases outside the gene matches. The CDR3 here is CASSRWTSGSDDTQYF. The CDR3 region has the DNA TGTGCCAGCAGCCGATGGACTAGCGGGAGTGATGATACGCAGTATTTT.

The chain joins TRBV4-2 to TRBJ2-7, with a weak D call TRBD1 (7 bases). The CDR3 runs to 18 residues. Germline V gene sequence: CDR1 LGHNA, CDR2 YNFKEQ. The ends were cut back, 4 bases at V and 2 bases at J, with 24 bases in the middle. The CDR3 region is CASSRARGVDLAPYEQYF. The CDR3 DNA is TGTGCCAGCAGCCGCGCCAGGGGGGTGGACCTGGCCCCCTACGAGCAGTACTTC.

The chain has TRBV9 and TRBJ2-5, with D perhaps matching TRBD1 (5 bases). This CDR3 spans 13 amino acids. Between the trimmed V and J ends, which lost 3 bases and 6 bases, there was a span of 12 bases. The germline CDR1 and CDR2 sequences are SGDLS and YYNGEE. The CDR3 coding sequence is TGTGCCAGCAGCGCCTCAGGGATACAGACCCAGTACTTC. Protein: CASSASGIQTQYF.

This sequence joins TRBV6-4 and TRBJ1-1; D ambiguous. This CDR3 is built from 13 residues. Trimming took off 5 bases at V and 2 bases at J, with 9 bases between the two ends. Germline CDR1 MRHNA, CDR2 SNTAGT. CDR3 DNA sequence: TGTGCCAGCAGTCCAGAGGTAAACACTGAAGCTTTCTTT. Protein: CASSPEVNTEAFF.

This clone showed up just once. The J gene is TRBJ2-7, the V gene TRBV16, with TRBD1 identical over 7 bases. In germline, CDR1 is KGHSY, CDR2 FQNENV. CDR3 length: 15 amino acids. The junction had 7 bases not matched to a gene; V was cut back by 4 bases and J by 1 base. The CDR3 sequence is CASSRDRDSSYEQYF. The CDR3 coding sequence is TGTGCCAGCAGCCGCGATCGGGACAGTTCCTACGAGCAGTACTTC.

The chain has TRBV6-5 and TRBJ2-1; a possible D gene is TRBD1 (5 bases). Germline CDR1 reads MNHEY; CDR2 reads SVGAGI. The CDR3 totals 14 residues. Deletions cut 0 bases from V and 4 bases from J, with 7 bases between. This chain's CDR3 is CASSYSPGYNEQFF. The CDR3 nucleotides are TGTGCCAGCAGTTACTCGCCAGGGTACAATGAGCAGTTCTTC.

The J gene is TRBJ2-7, the V gene TRBV9, with TRBD2 matching over 10 bases. The germline gives CDR1 SGDLS, CDR2 YYNGEE. J was trimmed by 6 bases and V by 0 bases; bases with no gene match: 9. The CDR3 has 16 amino acids. The CDR3 coding sequence is TGTGCCAGCAGCGTAGCTTCGCTAGCGGGAGTCGGCGAGCAGTACTTC. Amino acid sequence: CASSVASLAGVGEQYF. The whole variable domain, remainder taken from reference TRBV9 and TRBJ2-7, is DSGVTQTPKHLITATGQRVTLRCSPRSGDLSVYWYQQSLDQGLQFLIQYYNGEERAKGNILERFSAQQFPDLHSELNLSSLELGDSALYFCASSVASLAGVGEQYFGPGTRLTVT.

The gene calls are TRBV10-3 and TRBJ1-2; 7 nucleotides agree with TRBD1. The CDR3 is 15 amino acids. CDR1 and CDR2 (germline): ENHRY, SYGVKD. V lost 0 bases, J lost 8 bases, and 9 bases stayed unmatched. The CDR3 here is CAISESTGVGWGYTF. The CDR3 nucleotides are TGTGCCATCAGTGAGTCTACAGGGGTTGGCTGGGGCTACACCTTC.

This clone appeared once. The V gene is TRBV27, the J gene TRBJ2-5, with 11 bases matching TRBD2. Germline V gene data show CDR1 as MNHEY and CDR2 as SMNVEV (reference sequence). V was clipped by 5 bases and J by 5 bases; unmatched bases: 10. This CDR3 has 16 amino acids. The CDR3 sequence: CASSRLAGGTGETQYF. The CDR3 nucleotides are TGTGCCAGCAGTCGGCTAGCGGGGGGTACGGGGGAGACCCAGTACTTC.

The chain uses TRBV6-1 and TRBJ2-1, with unresolved D. There are 12 residues in the CDR3. Per the germline V gene, CDR1 is MNHNS and CDR2 is SASEGT. V dropped 4 bases and J dropped 4 bases, with 5 bases sitting between them. In nucleotides, the CDR3 is TGTGCCAGCAGTGCCCAATACAATGAGCAGTTCTTC. It translates to CASSAQYNEQFF.

This clone was observed a single time. This chain joins TRBV19 and TRBJ1-2; TRBD1 is a possible D gene (5 bases). The CDR3 is 17 amino acids. Trimming removed 2 bases at V and 4 bases at J, with 20 bases between. CDR1 and CDR2 (germline): LNHDA, SQIVND (reference sequence). In DNA form, the CDR3 reads TGTGCCAGTAGTATACTCGGCAGGGACCGGGGAGGCTATGGCTACACCTTC. Its protein is CASSILGRDRGGYGYTF.

The CDR3 nucleotides read TGTGCCACCAGCAGAGATCCTCGGGGAACCTACGAGCAGTACTTC. Protein sequence: CATSRDPRGTYEQYF. The chain links TRBV15 to TRBJ2-7; D perhaps matches TRBD2 (5 bases). Deletions cut 0 bases from V and 2 bases from J, with 11 bases between. CDR3 length: 15 amino acids. Germline loops: CDR1 LNHNV, CDR2 YYDKDF (reference sequence).

Note on this clone: The sample carries other DNA sequences with the same CDR3. The rearrangement joins TRBV9 to TRBJ2-5; TRBD2 matches 10 bases. The length of the CDR3 is 16 residues. The germline V gene encodes CDR1 SGDLS and CDR2 YYNGEE. The ends lost 0 bases at V and 5 bases at J; junction bases unmatched: 7. The CDR3 loop reads CASSVGLAGVRETQYF. CDR3 DNA: TGTGCCAGCAGCGTAGGGCTAGCGGGAGTTCGGGAGACCCAGTACTTC.

The gene calls are TRBV10-3 and TRBJ1-5; D gene unclear. Trimming pared 3 bases from V and 0 bases from J, leaving 18 bases between. Germline values: CDR1 ENHRY, CDR2 SYGVKD. CDR3 length equals 18 residues. CDR3 coding DNA: TGTGCCATCAGTGAAAGATCGGGAACGGGAGATAGCAATCAGCCCCAGCATTTT. This encodes CAISERSGTGDSNQPQHF.

The chain combines TRBV6-5 with TRBJ1-1, with 7 bases fitting TRBD1. The ends lost 6 bases at V and 1 base at J; junction bases unmatched: 5. CDR1 and CDR2 (germline): MNHEY, SVGAGI. This CDR3 comprises 14 residues. The chain's CDR3 is CASSLDRTNTEAFF. DNA of the CDR3: TGTGCCAGCAGCTTGGACAGGACGAACACTGAAGCTTTCTTT.

V is TRBV4-2 and J is TRBJ2-7, with D perhaps TRBD1 (5 bases). The CDR3 sequence is 15 residues long. CDR1 and CDR2 (germline): LGHNA, YNFKEQ. Trimming cost V 0 bases and J 2 bases, with 11 bases left between them. CDR3 sequence: CASSQDQGLTYEQYF. CDR3 bases: TGTGCCAGCAGCCAAGATCAGGGCCTTACCTACGAGCAGTACTTC.

The chain carries TRBV7-3 and TRBJ2-1, with 8 bases that match TRBD2. The germline CDR1 and CDR2 sequences are SGHTA and FQGTGA. Trimming cost V 10 bases and J 4 bases; bases outside gene matches: 9. The CDR3 runs 14 residues. The CDR3 region is CATARGLGYNEQFF. The CDR3 DNA reads TGTGCCACCGCCCGGGGACTAGGTTACAATGAGCAGTTCTTC.

The rearrangement uses TRBV5-4 and TRBJ2-1; 11 bases fit TRBD2. CDR1 SGHNT and CDR2 YYREEE come from the germline V gene (reference sequence). The CDR3 totals 17 residues. Unmatched junction bases numbered 12, after V lost 4 bases and J lost 6 bases. CDR3 bases: TGTGCCAGCAGCCCTCCCGGACTAGCGGGCGCAAGCAATGAGCAGTTCTTC. Its protein is CASSPPGLAGASNEQFF. The full variable domain, with the rest looked up from reference TRBV5-4 and TRBJ2-1, is ETGVTQSPTHLIKTRGQQVTLRCSSQSGHNTVSWYQQALGQGPQFIFQYYREEENGRGNFPPRFSGLQFPNYSSELNVNALELDDSALYLCASSPPGLAGASNEQFFGPGTRLTVL.

This chain joins TRBV18 and TRBJ2-5; 12 positions match TRBD2. Trimming removed 3 bases from V and 5 bases from J; junction bases left unmatched: 7. The germline V gene has CDR1 KGHSH and CDR2 LQKENI. The CDR3 has 16 amino acids. The DNA for the CDR3 is TGTGCCAGCTCACCCCCCCTAGCGGGGGGGAGGGAGACCCAGTACTTC. Translated: CASSPPLAGGRETQYF.

V and J are TRBV19 and TRBJ1-2; D perhaps matches TRBD1 (5 bases). Germline CDR1 is LNHDA and CDR2 is SQIVND (reference sequence). The CDR3 loop spans 13 amino acids. V was clipped by 10 bases and J by 8 bases, with 20 bases between them. The DNA for the CDR3 is TGTGCCACCTCCCCCAGTGGGGCGAGAGGCTACACCTTC. Its protein is CATSPSGARGYTF.

The chain recombines TRBV5-1 with TRBJ2-2, with D perhaps TRBD1 (6 bases). V gave up 3 bases and J gave up 0 bases, with 15 bases separating them. The CDR3 covers 17 residues. Germline V gene sequence: CDR1 SGHRS, CDR2 YFSETQ. CDR3 DNA: TGCGCCAGCAGCTCCGGGTCAGGGGTACCGAACACCGGGGAGCTGTTTTTT. Protein: CASSSGSGVPNTGELFF.

The chain recombines TRBV25-1 with TRBJ2-3; 11 bases line up with TRBD1. The CDR3 is 16 residues long. Trimming at V came to 5 bases and at J to 2 bases, leaving 6 bases not matched to a gene. Germline values: CDR1 MGHDK, CDR2 SYGVNS. The CDR3 loop reads CASSPRDRGFTDTQYF. In DNA, the CDR3 is TGTGCCAGCAGTCCCAGGGACAGGGGGTTCACAGATACGCAGTATTTT.

The chain combines TRBV6-5 with TRBJ2-5; 9 bases fit TRBD1. Germline V gene sequence: CDR1 MNHEY, CDR2 SVGAGI. The CDR3 sequence is 15 residues long. With 4 bases clipped from V and 4 bases from J, the junction kept 7 bases outside the gene matches. The CDR3 DNA follows: TGTGCCAGCAGTTTACACAGGGGGCGCGCAGAGACCCAGTACTTC. It translates to CASSLHRGRAETQYF.

The gene calls are TRBV11-2 and TRBJ2-5; 8 nucleotides align to TRBD1. The V and J ends lost 1 base and 4 bases, in that order; junction bases with no gene match: 5. Germline assignment: CDR1 SGHAT and CDR2 FQNNGV. The CDR3 has 15 amino acids. CDR3 bases: TGTGCCAGCAGCTTAGGACAGGGGAGGCGAGAGACCCAGTACTTC. The encoded protein is CASSLGQGRRETQYF.

CDR3 in amino acids: CASSLFREGMGETQYF. The CDR3 DNA sequence: TGTGCCAGCAGCTTGTTCAGGGAGGGGATGGGGGAGACCCAGTACTTC. V and J are TRBV5-6 and TRBJ2-5; 7 nucleotides agree with TRBD2. CDR1 and CDR2 from the germline V gene are SGHDT and YYEEEE. J was trimmed by 5 bases and V by 1 base; bases with no gene match: 11. The CDR3 extends over 16 amino acids.

The chain employs TRBV6-5 and TRBJ1-5; TRBD1 might be the D (6 bases). V was clipped by 5 bases and J by 2 bases, with 10 bases between them. This CDR3 has 14 residues. Germline V gene data show CDR1 as MNHEY and CDR2 as SVGAGI. The CDR3: CASSLGGGNQPQHF. The CDR3 DNA is TGTGCCAGCAGTCTAGGGGGGGGCAATCAGCCCCAGCATTTT.

This clone showed up just a few times. The chain couples TRBV30 to TRBJ2-7; D might be TRBD1 (6 bases). V lost 3 bases, J lost 7 bases, and 13 bases lay in between. CDR1 and CDR2 (germline): GTSNPN, SVGIG (reference sequence). The CDR3 length is 12 residues. CDR3 residues: CAWRRTGWEQYF. The CDR3, as DNA: TGTGCCTGGAGAAGAACAGGGTGGGAGCAGTACTTC.

The chain is built from TRBV4-1 and TRBJ2-1; 11 bases match TRBD2. This CDR3 spans 19 amino acids. V gave up 2 bases and J gave up 0 bases; unmatched junction bases: 9. CDR1 MGHRA and CDR2 YSYEKL come from the germline V gene. Here the CDR3 reads CASSQKRSGTSGSYNEQFF. The CDR3 DNA reads as TGCGCCAGCAGCCAAAAGAGGTCCGGGACTAGCGGCTCCTACAATGAGCAGTTCTTC.

CDR3 nucleotide sequence: TGTGCCAGCAGTTTAGCGGGGGGGCGCACAGATACGCAGTATTTT. Amino acids: CASSLAGGRTDTQYF. The chain carries TRBV27 and TRBJ2-3; 9 bases line up with TRBD2. The CDR3 covers 15 residues. Germline lookup yields CDR1 MNHEY and CDR2 SMNVEV (reference sequence). V dropped 2 bases and J dropped 1; count of bases not matched to a gene: 1.

The sample holds a few counts of this clone. One junction end does not reproduce the germline sequence, and a read error may be involved. The chain joins TRBV7-7 to TRBJ2-2, with a tentative D call TRBD2 (6 bases). The CDR3 extends over 14 amino acids. CDR1 and CDR2 (germline): SSHAT, FNYEAQ (reference sequence). CDR3: CASSSGIGGGELFF. DNA for the CDR3: TGTGCTAGCAGCTCCGGCATCGGGGGCGGGGAGCTGTTTTTT.